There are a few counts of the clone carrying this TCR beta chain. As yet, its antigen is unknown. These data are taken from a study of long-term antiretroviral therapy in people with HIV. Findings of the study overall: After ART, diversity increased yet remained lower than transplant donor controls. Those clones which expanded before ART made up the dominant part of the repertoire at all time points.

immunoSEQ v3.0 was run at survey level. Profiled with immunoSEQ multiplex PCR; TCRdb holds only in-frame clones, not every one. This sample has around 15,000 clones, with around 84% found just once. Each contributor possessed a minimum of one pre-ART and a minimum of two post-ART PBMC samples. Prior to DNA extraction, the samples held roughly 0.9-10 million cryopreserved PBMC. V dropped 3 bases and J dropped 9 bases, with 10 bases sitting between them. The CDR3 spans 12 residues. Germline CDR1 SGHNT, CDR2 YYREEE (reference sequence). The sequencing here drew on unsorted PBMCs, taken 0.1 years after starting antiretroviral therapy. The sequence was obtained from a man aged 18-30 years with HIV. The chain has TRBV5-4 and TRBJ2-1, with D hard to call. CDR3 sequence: CASSSSSLEQFF. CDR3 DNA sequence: TGTGCCAGCAGCTCATCTTCTCTTGAGCAGTTCTTC.